This T cell receptor beta chain originates from a study of regulatory T cells in long-lasting Graves disease. Building of the TCR beta libraries involved iRepertoire HTBI primers and Arm-PCR of CDR3 regions. TCRdb reanalysed the multiplex PCR reads using MiXCR and keeps one entry per CDR3 protein. The table includes some 410,000 distinct CDR3 sequences, 16% detected once. The CDR3 consists of 14 residues. With 7 bases clipped from V and 6 bases from J, the junction kept 11 bases outside the gene matches. CDR1 is MNHEY and CDR2 is SVGEGT in the germline V gene. This clonotype was detected many times. As for time point: newly diagnosed GD, antithyroid drugs for less than 3 months. PBMCs were the source of the RNA used for TCR sequencing. Graves' disease diagnoses followed American Thyroid Association guidelines. This sample was also put to use in a study of T cells in Graves' hyperthyroidism and ophthalmopathy.

Sequencing was performed on peripheral blood mononuclear cells (PBMCs), taken at new diagnosis, from a patient treated with antithyroid drugs. The clonotype originates from a woman in her twenties or thirties with Graves disease. The chain links TRBV6-2 or TRBV6-3 to TRBJ2-7; 8 bases map to TRBD1. The CDR3 DNA sequence: TGTGCCAGCACCAGGGGGCTCCGAATGGGCGAGCAGTACTTC. Encoded protein: CASTRGLRMGEQYF.